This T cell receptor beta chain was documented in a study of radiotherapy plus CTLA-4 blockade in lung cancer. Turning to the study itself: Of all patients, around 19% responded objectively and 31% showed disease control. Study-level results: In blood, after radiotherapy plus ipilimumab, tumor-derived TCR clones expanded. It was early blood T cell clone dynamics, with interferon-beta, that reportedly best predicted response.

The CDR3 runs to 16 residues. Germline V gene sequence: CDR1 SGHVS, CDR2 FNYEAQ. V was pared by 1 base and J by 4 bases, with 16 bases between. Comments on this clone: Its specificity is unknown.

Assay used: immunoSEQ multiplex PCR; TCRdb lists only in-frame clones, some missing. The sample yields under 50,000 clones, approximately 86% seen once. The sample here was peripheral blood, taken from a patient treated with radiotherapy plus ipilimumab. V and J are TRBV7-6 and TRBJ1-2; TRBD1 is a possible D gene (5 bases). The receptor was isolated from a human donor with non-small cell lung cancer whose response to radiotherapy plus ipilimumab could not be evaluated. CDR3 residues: CASSLGLKSGGYGYTF. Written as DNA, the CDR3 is TGTGCCAGCAGCTTAGGGTTGAAATCGGGGGGCTATGGCTACACCTTC.